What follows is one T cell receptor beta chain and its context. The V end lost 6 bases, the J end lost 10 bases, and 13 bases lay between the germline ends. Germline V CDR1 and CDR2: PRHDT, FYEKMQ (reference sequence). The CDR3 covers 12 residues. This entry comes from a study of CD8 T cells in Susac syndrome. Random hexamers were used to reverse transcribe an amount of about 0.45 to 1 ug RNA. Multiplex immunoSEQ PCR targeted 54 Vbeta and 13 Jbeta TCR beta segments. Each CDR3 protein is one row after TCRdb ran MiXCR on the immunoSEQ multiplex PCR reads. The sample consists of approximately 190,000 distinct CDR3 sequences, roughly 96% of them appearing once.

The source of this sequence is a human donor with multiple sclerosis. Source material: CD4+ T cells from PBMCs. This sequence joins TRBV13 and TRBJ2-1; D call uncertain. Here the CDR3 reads CASSTPGGEQFF. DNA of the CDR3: TGTGCCAGCAGTACTCCGGGTGGGGAGCAGTTCTTC. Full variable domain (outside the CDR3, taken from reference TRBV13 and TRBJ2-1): AAGVIQSPRHLIKEKRETATLKCYPIPRHDTVYWYQQGPGQDPQFLISFYEKMQSDKGSIPDRFSAQQFSDYHSELNMSSLELGDSALYFCASSTPGGEQFFGPGTRLTVL.